The 14 T cell receptor beta chains below all came from one sample that was sequenced in a study of blood T cell repertoires in COVID-19. Measured with immunoSEQ multiplex PCR; TCRdb has only the in-frame clones, and not every one. This table has around 100,000 clones, about 91% appearing once. Sequenced input: peripheral blood. All receptors derive from a human donor in a cohort sampled during active COVID-19.

The chain uses TRBV29-1 and TRBJ2-5; D perhaps matches TRBD1 (5 bases). Germline CDR1 SQVTM, CDR2 ANQGSEA. V lost 7 bases and J 5 bases, leaving 23 bases between the germline ends. The CDR3 contains 15 residues. The CDR3 loop reads CSAPVRSGNAETQYF. CDR3 DNA sequence: TGCAGCGCCCCAGTCCGTTCAGGGAACGCGGAGACCCAGTACTTC.

The chain is built from TRBV9 and TRBJ2-7; the match to TRBD2 covers 9 bases. The germline CDR1 and CDR2 sequences are SGDLS and YYNGEE. V gave up 4 bases and J gave up 1 base; unmatched junction bases: 6. CDR3 size: 15 residues. The CDR3: CASSSRAGGSYEQYF. The DNA of the CDR3 is TGTGCCAGCAGCTCCAGAGCGGGAGGATCCTACGAGCAGTACTTC.

The chain carries TRBV19 and TRBJ2-7; 12 bases agree with TRBD1. The CDR3 runs 17 residues. Trimming removed 4 bases from V and 4 bases from J; junction bases left unmatched: 11. Germline loops: CDR1 LNHDA, CDR2 SQIVND (reference sequence). The CDR3, as DNA: TGTGCCAGTAGTAAGGGTCCACCGGGACAGGGGGCTTACGAGCAGTACTTC. Translating gives CASSKGPPGQGAYEQYF.

The V call is TRBV6-5, the J call TRBJ1-6; D is possibly TRBD1 (5 bases). The germline CDR1 and CDR2 sequences are MNHEY and SVGAGI. The V gene lost 3 bases and the J gene lost 7 bases, with 10 bases spanning the gap. The CDR3 sequence is 14 residues long. The DNA for the CDR3 is TGTGCCAGCAGTTATGGACAAGGCAATTCACCCCTCCACTTT. Translation gives CASSYGQGNSPLHF.

This clone occurred once. The chain carries TRBV5-8 and TRBJ2-1; 12 bases map to TRBD2. Germline assignment: CDR1 SGHTS and CDR2 YDEGEE. V trimming: 3 bases; J trimming: 6 bases; junction bases outside the gene matches: 7. This CDR3 comprises 16 residues. Here the CDR3 reads CASSWTLGLAGNEQFF. CDR3 DNA sequence: TGTGCCAGCAGCTGGACCCTGGGACTAGCGGGCAATGAGCAGTTCTTC.

This chain links TRBV19 with TRBJ1-1, with D hard to call. Deletions cut 6 bases from V and 1 base from J, with 9 bases between. The CDR3 length is 13 residues. Per germline, CDR1 LNHDA and CDR2 SQIVND (reference sequence). The CDR3 is CASSPFRNTEAFF. CDR3 DNA: TGTGCCAGTAGCCCCTTTAGGAACACTGAAGCTTTCTTT.

The CDR3 loop is CASSSTGRQGPNEKLFF. Written as DNA, the CDR3 is TGTGCCAGCAGCTCAACGGGGAGACAGGGCCCTAATGAAAAACTGTTTTTT. The chain combines TRBV11-2 with TRBJ1-4; 7 positions match TRBD1. V shed 4 bases, J shed 3 bases, and the junction held 11 bases outside the gene matches. The CDR3 length is 17 residues. Germline CDR1 SGHAT, CDR2 FQNNGV. The variable domain in full, with the rest retrieved from reference TRBV11-2 and TRBJ1-4, is EAGVAQSPRYKIIEKRQSVAFWCNPISGHATLYWYQQILGQGPKLLIQFQNNGVVDDSQLPKDRFSAERLKGVDSTLKIQPAKLEDSAVYLCASSSTGRQGPNEKLFFGSGTQLSVL.

The rearrangement uses TRBV3-1 (or the pseudogene TRBV3-2) and TRBJ2-6, with a weak D call TRBD1 (5 bases). V was shortened by 1 base and J by 19 bases, with 11 bases between the two germline ends. The V gene's germline CDR1 is LGHDT and CDR2 YNNKEL (reference sequence). This CDR3 is 11 amino acids long. DNA for the CDR3: TGTGCCAGCAGCCAAGGCAGAGACAGCACTTTC. Its translation: CASSQGRDSTF.

This sequence joins TRBV28 and TRBJ1-1; no definite D call. There are 13 residues in the CDR3. Per the germline V gene, CDR1 is MDHEN and CDR2 is SYDVKM. The germline V and J ends were trimmed by 4 bases and 5 bases, with 11 bases remaining between them. CDR3 sequence reads: CASSSTTRTEAFF. The CDR3 DNA is TGTGCCAGCAGTTCGACAACTAGGACTGAAGCTTTCTTT.

This clone was seen just once. The rearrangement uses TRBV5-4 and TRBJ2-2; TRBD1 matches 9 bases. Germline assignment: CDR1 SGHNT and CDR2 YYREEE (reference sequence). Unmatched junction bases numbered 10, after V lost 2 bases and J lost 5 bases. The CDR3 is 17 amino acids. The CDR3 DNA sequence: TGTGCCAGCAGCTTTATGCCGGGACAGGGAGGAACCGGGGAGCTGTTTTTT. This translates into CASSFMPGQGGTGELFF.

V and J are TRBV30 and TRBJ1-1; no reliable D call. This CDR3 contains 14 residues. Germline values: CDR1 GTSNPN, CDR2 SVGIG (reference sequence). V was shortened by 5 bases and J by 4 bases, with 17 bases between the two germline ends. The CDR3 DNA reads TGTGCCTGGCATTCAGGAAAACTGGGCACTGAAGCTTTCTTT. This codes for CAWHSGKLGTEAFF.

The chain joins TRBV10-3 to TRBJ2-7; 9 nucleotides align to TRBD1. V was pared by 10 bases and J by 3 bases, with 10 bases of the junction left unmatched. This CDR3 spans 14 amino acids. Germline V gives CDR1 ENHRY, CDR2 SYGVKD. CDR3 amino acids: CASGKDRGSYEQYF. In nucleotides, the CDR3 is TGTGCCAGTGGAAAGGACAGGGGAAGCTACGAGCAGTACTTC.

V and J are TRBV18 and TRBJ2-7; 10 nucleotides align to TRBD2. V was clipped by 6 bases and J by 2 bases; unmatched bases: 13. Germline-derived CDR1 and CDR2 are KGHSH and LQKENI. This CDR3 has 17 amino acids. CDR3 nucleotide sequence: TGTGCCAGCTCGCCCCTAGCGGGAGAAGTTCGGCCCTACGAGCAGTACTTC. Translating it yields CASSPLAGEVRPYEQYF.

This chain connects TRBV30 to TRBJ2-1; no definite D call. Germline lookup yields CDR1 GTSNPN and CDR2 SVGIG (reference sequence). Deletions cut 4 bases from V and 2 bases from J, with 6 bases between. The CDR3 has 12 residues. The CDR3 nucleotides read TGTGCCTGGAACACGCCCTACAATGAGCAGTTCTTC. Translation: CAWNTPYNEQFF.